This is a list of T cell receptor beta chains from one sample in a study of early T cells in non-severe SARS-CoV-2 infection. TCRdb re-called the 5' RACE reads through MiXCR, storing one row per CDR3 protein. In the table there are 90,000 to 120,000 distinct CDR3 sequences, over 10% of which are singletons. Source material: whole blood. These receptor sequences come from an adult who was a healthcare worker with PCR-confirmed SARS-CoV-2 infection or an uninfected control (not recorded which). The CDR3 runs from the conserved cysteine through the conserved F or W. Each record gives: clone size, V gene, D gene, J gene, CDR3 protein, CDR3 DNA. The D gene is left open where the match is weak. Clone size is given for some rows only: seen once, a few or many times, or a class if the clone is expanded.

clone size: many; V gene: TRBV6-6; D gene: NA; J gene: TRBJ1-5; CDR3 protein: CASSPSRGAEQPQHF; CDR3 DNA: TGTGCCAGCAGTCCTTCACGGGGGGCGGAACAGCCCCAGCATTTT
clone size: NA; V gene: TRBV28; D gene: NA; J gene: TRBJ1-2; CDR3 protein: CASSLTGRTDGYTF; CDR3 DNA: TGTGCCAGCAGTTTAACAGGGCGAACGGATGGCTACACCTTC
clone size: NA; V gene: TRBV25-1; D gene: NA; J gene: TRBJ1-5; CDR3 protein: CASSPSGFQPQHF; CDR3 DNA: TGTGCCAGCAGTCCCTCGGGTTTTCAGCCCCAGCATTTT
clone size: few; V gene: TRBV19; D gene: NA; J gene: TRBJ1-4; CDR3 protein: CASSPAGTRNEKLFF; CDR3 DNA: TGTGCCAGTAGTCCTGCCGGGACAAGGAATGAAAAACTGTTTTTT
clone size: NA; V gene: TRBV7-2; D gene: NA; J gene: TRBJ2-7; CDR3 protein: CASRSSYEQYF; CDR3 DNA: TGTGCCAGCAGGAGCTCCTACGAGCAGTACTTC
clone size: many; V gene: TRBV11-2; D gene: NA; J gene: TRBJ2-1; CDR3 protein: CASSLDPPPYNEQFF; CDR3 DNA: TGTGCCAGCAGCTTAGATCCCCCCCCGTACAATGAGCAGTTCTTC
clone size: many; V gene: TRBV9; D gene: NA; J gene: TRBJ2-5; CDR3 protein: CASSVVGETQYF; CDR3 DNA: TGTGCCAGCAGCGTAGTAGGAGAGACCCAGTACTTC
clone size: many; V gene: TRBV9; D gene: TRBD2; J gene: TRBJ2-3; CDR3 protein: CASSAGTSSTDTQYF; CDR3 DNA: TGTGCCAGCAGCGCCGGGACTAGCAGTACGGATACGCAGTATTTT
clone size: NA; V gene: TRBV30; D gene: NA; J gene: TRBJ1-5; CDR3 protein: CAWRDGTQRQPQHF; CDR3 DNA: TGTGCCTGGAGGGACGGGACTCAGAGGCAGCCCCAGCATTTT
clone size: NA; V gene: TRBV20-1; D gene: NA; J gene: TRBJ2-2; CDR3 protein: CSAKWGANTGELFF; CDR3 DNA: TGCAGTGCTAAATGGGGGGCGAACACCGGGGAGCTGTTTTTT
clone size: few; V gene: TRBV29-1; D gene: NA; J gene: TRBJ1-1; CDR3 protein: CSVKRNTEAFF; CDR3 DNA: TGCAGCGTTAAAAGGAACACTGAAGCTTTCTTT
clone size: NA; V gene: TRBV3-1; D gene: NA; J gene: TRBJ1-4; CDR3 protein: CASSQEEKLFF; CDR3 DNA: TGTGCCAGCAGCCAGGAAGAAAAACTGTTTTTT
clone size: many; V gene: TRBV6-4; D gene: NA; J gene: TRBJ2-1; CDR3 protein: CASSDSTYSVQFF; CDR3 DNA: TGTGCCAGCAGTGACTCGACCTACTCTGTGCAGTTCTTC
clone size: many; V gene: TRBV27; D gene: NA; J gene: TRBJ2-7; CDR3 protein: CASAQGYEQYF; CDR3 DNA: TGTGCCAGCGCCCAGGGCTACGAGCAGTACTTC
clone size: NA; V gene: TRBV5-6; D gene: TRBD1; J gene: TRBJ1-2; CDR3 protein: CASSSLDRNYGYTF; CDR3 DNA: TGTGCCAGCAGCTCCCTGGACAGGAACTATGGCTACACCTTC
clone size: few; V gene: TRBV18; D gene: NA; J gene: TRBJ1-2; CDR3 protein: CASSPGQIWDYGYTF; CDR3 DNA: TGTGCCAGCTCACCAGGTCAAATATGGGACTATGGCTACACCTTC
clone size: few; V gene: TRBV29-1; D gene: TRBD1; J gene: TRBJ2-3; CDR3 protein: CSVTGWNTDTQYF; CDR3 DNA: TGCAGCGTGACAGGGTGGAACACAGATACGCAGTATTTT
clone size: few; V gene: TRBV18; D gene: NA; J gene: TRBJ1-4; CDR3 protein: CASSPSLNEKLFF; CDR3 DNA: TGTGCCAGCTCACCCTCCTTGAATGAAAAACTGTTTTTT
clone size: few; V gene: TRBV4-1; D gene: NA; J gene: TRBJ2-3; CDR3 protein: CASSQGPRDTQYF; CDR3 DNA: TGCGCCAGCAGCCAAGGGCCTAGAGATACGCAGTATTTT
clone size: NA; V gene: TRBV5-4; D gene: NA; J gene: TRBJ2-7; CDR3 protein: CASSLEPELPLTYEQYF; CDR3 DNA: TGTGCCAGCAGCTTGGAGCCAGAACTACCACTGACCTACGAGCAGTACTTC
clone size: few; V gene: TRBV20-1; D gene: NA; J gene: TRBJ1-5; CDR3 protein: CSARDISGRQPQHF; CDR3 DNA: TGCAGTGCTAGAGACATCTCAGGGAGGCAGCCCCAGCATTTT
clone size: many; V gene: TRBV20-1; D gene: TRBD2; J gene: TRBJ2-3; CDR3 protein: CSATFLSGSYSDTQYF; CDR3 DNA: TGCAGTGCTACCTTCCTTAGCGGGAGTTACTCAGATACGCAGTATTTT
clone size: NA; V gene: TRBV5-1; D gene: NA; J gene: TRBJ2-7; CDR3 protein: CASSWYPEVSFHEQYF; CDR3 DNA: TGCGCCAGCAGCTGGTACCCGGAGGTAAGCTTCCACGAGCAGTACTTC
clone size: NA; V gene: TRBV25-1; D gene: NA; J gene: TRBJ2-7; CDR3 protein: CASSSRGLQNPLYEQYF; CDR3 DNA: TGTGCCAGCAGTTCCAGGGGACTACAAAACCCTCTCTACGAGCAGTACTTC
clone size: few; V gene: TRBV2; D gene: TRBD2; J gene: TRBJ2-5; CDR3 protein: CASGLKAGTMGTQYF; CDR3 DNA: TGTGCCAGCGGCTTGAAGGCCGGGACTATGGGGACCCAGTACTTC
clone size: NA; V gene: TRBV11-1; D gene: NA; J gene: TRBJ2-3; CDR3 protein: CASSLWRGTDTQYF; CDR3 DNA: TGTGCCAGCAGCTTATGGCGCGGCACAGATACGCAGTATTTT
clone size: few; V gene: TRBV5-6; D gene: NA; J gene: TRBJ2-1; CDR3 protein: CASSFERVGEQFF; CDR3 DNA: TGTGCCAGCAGCTTCGAGAGGGTGGGTGAGCAGTTCTTC
clone size: NA; V gene: TRBV5-1; D gene: TRBD1; J gene: TRBJ2-7; CDR3 protein: CASSPQTGAVYEQYF; CDR3 DNA: TGCGCCAGCAGCCCCCAGACAGGGGCTGTCTACGAGCAGTACTTC
clone size: NA; V gene: TRBV9; D gene: NA; J gene: TRBJ2-1; CDR3 protein: CASSTPGEHNEQFF; CDR3 DNA: TGTGCCAGCAGCACCCCGGGCGAGCACAATGAGCAGTTCTTC
clone size: NA; V gene: TRBV7-9; D gene: TRBD2; J gene: TRBJ2-3; CDR3 protein: CASSLSTSVGDTQYF; CDR3 DNA: TGTGCCAGCAGCTTATCGACTAGCGTGGGAGATACGCAGTATTTT
clone size: NA; V gene: TRBV12-3/TRBV12-4; D gene: TRBD1; J gene: TRBJ1-6; CDR3 protein: CASSLRDSLSPLHF; CDR3 DNA: TGTGCCAGCAGTTTAAGGGACAGCCTCTCACCCCTCCACTTT
clone size: NA; V gene: TRBV7-3; D gene: TRBD1; J gene: TRBJ2-1; CDR3 protein: CASSLDRGTYNEQFF; CDR3 DNA: TGTGCCAGCAGCCTAGACAGGGGTACCTACAATGAGCAGTTCTTC
clone size: many; V gene: TRBV6-2/TRBV6-3; D gene: TRBD2; J gene: TRBJ2-1; CDR3 protein: CASSIASGNEQFF; CDR3 DNA: TGTGCCAGCAGTATCGCTAGCGGGAATGAGCAGTTCTTC
clone size: NA; V gene: TRBV20-1; D gene: TRBD1; J gene: TRBJ2-5; CDR3 protein: CSAAHSGQGFQTQYF; CDR3 DNA: TGCAGTGCCGCACACTCGGGACAGGGGTTTCAGACCCAGTACTTC